What follows are 30 T cell receptor beta chains derived from one specimen sequenced in a study of blood T cell repertoires in COVID-19 (dated by TCRdb to between 2020 and 2021). The library came from the immunoSEQ multiplex PCR assay. TCRdb mirrors the immuneACCESS table, restricted to in-frame sequences. Some clones are absent from its copies; in checked studies, under half trace to an unresolved V gene, and the reason for the others is unknown. Counted in this sample were roughly 150,000 clones; roughly 80% of them appeared once. Approximately 2.6% of the sample is in the top ten clones. The sample consisted of peripheral blood. The source is a man in his 70s with acute or convalescent COVID-19.

The chain has TRBV6-5 and TRBJ2-7; no clear D. The CDR3 runs 14 residues. The V gene's germline CDR1 is MNHEY and CDR2 SVGAGI. Trimming stripped 4 bases from V and 0 bases from J, with 10 bases between. The CDR3 sequence is CASSWSKDSYEQYF. CDR3 bases: TGTGCCAGCAGTTGGAGCAAGGACTCCTACGAGCAGTACTTC.

The V call is TRBV6-2 or TRBV6-3, the J call TRBJ1-2; D possibly corresponds to TRBD1 (5 bases). The CDR3 spans 15 residues. V shed 5 bases and J shed 4 bases, with 17 bases lying between them. From germline, CDR1 is MNHEY and CDR2 SVGEGT. The CDR3 is CASSLSFGGAYGYTF. CDR3 bases: TGTGCCAGCAGTCTATCTTTTGGCGGGGCCTATGGCTACACCTTC.

This clone came up once. The genes are TRBV19 and TRBJ2-7; TRBD1 aligns across 9 bases. This CDR3 has 15 amino acids. Trimming took 6 bases from V and 5 from J; bases not matched to a gene: 11. Germline V lookup: CDR1 LNHDA, CDR2 SQIVND (reference sequence). CDR3 DNA sequence: TGTGCCAGTAGCCACAGGGGGCCAAGCGGGAACGAGCAGTACTTC. Amino acids: CASSHRGPSGNEQYF.

The V call is TRBV10-3, the J call TRBJ1-4; a possible D gene is TRBD1 (5 bases). Germline V CDR1 and CDR2: ENHRY, SYGVKD. This CDR3 is 14 amino acids long. V gave up 3 bases and J gave up 5 bases, with 10 bases separating them. The CDR3 is CAISDQGVNEKLFF. The CDR3 DNA is TGTGCCATCAGTGACCAGGGTGTAAATGAAAAACTGTTTTTT.

This clone was seen a handful of times. This chain connects TRBV6-5 to TRBJ1-2; 10 positions agree with TRBD1. Germline loops: CDR1 MNHEY, CDR2 SVGAGI. The CDR3 has 14 amino acids. J was trimmed by 4 bases and V by 10 bases; bases with no gene match: 9. The CDR3 is CATRPDRGSYGYTF. CDR3 in DNA: TGTGCCACTCGCCCGGACAGGGGGTCCTATGGCTACACCTTC.

The rearrangement links TRBV7-9 to TRBJ2-7; a weak D match, TRBD2 (5 bases). CDR3 length: 16 amino acids. Germline V gene lookup returns CDR1 SEHNR and CDR2 FQNEAQ (reference sequence). V lost 5 bases and J lost 6, with 23 bases in between. CDR3 coding DNA: TGTGCCAGCAGCGGCTCAGGCGGGCGGCATGAGAGCGAGCAGTACTTC. Amino acid sequence: CASSGSGGRHESEQYF. The full variable domain, rest sourced from reference TRBV7-9 and TRBJ2-7, is DTGVSQNPRHKITKRGQNVTFRCDPISEHNRLYWYRQTLGQGPEFLTYFQNEAQLEKSRLLSDRFSAERPKGSFSTLEIQRTEQGDSAMYLCASSGSGGRHESEQYFGPGTRLTVT.

The chain couples TRBV19 to TRBJ1-2; 8 bases are shared with TRBD1. Germline V CDR1 and CDR2: LNHDA, SQIVND (reference sequence). The CDR3 totals 14 residues. V lost 4 bases to trimming and J lost 0 bases; unmatched junction nucleotides: 1. The CDR3 DNA reads TGTGCCAGTAGTACACAGGGGGCTAACTATGGCTACACCTTC. Its protein product is CASSTQGANYGYTF.

This chain uses TRBV7-6 with TRBJ2-7; D call uncertain. V lost 1 base, J lost 1 base, and 11 bases lay in between. This CDR3 is 15 amino acids long. Germline V gene sequence: CDR1 SGHVS, CDR2 FNYEAQ. This CDR3 reads CASSLETPPSYEQYF. Here the CDR3 DNA reads TGTGCCAGCAGCTTAGAGACACCTCCGTCCTACGAGCAGTACTTC.

The chain has TRBV7-6 and TRBJ2-1; the match to TRBD2 covers 8 bases. J was trimmed by 8 bases and V by 10 bases; bases with no gene match: 4. The CDR3 has 11 residues. In germline, CDR1 is SGHVS, CDR2 FNYEAQ. The CDR3 here is CATTGGDEQFF. The CDR3 bases are TGTGCCACCACGGGAGGGGATGAGCAGTTCTTC.

Notes on this clone: Other DNA sequences in the same sample also yield this CDR3. The gene calls are TRBV6-5 and TRBJ2-1; 9 bases match TRBD2. CDR3 length: 14 amino acids. Germline assignment: CDR1 MNHEY and CDR2 SVGAGI. V lost 0 bases to trimming and J lost 7 bases; unmatched junction nucleotides: 1. The CDR3 coding sequence is TGTGCCAGCAGTTACTCGCGGGGGGGGAATGAGCAGTTCTTC. This encodes CASSYSRGGNEQFF.

The chain is built from TRBV21-1 and TRBJ1-4; the table's D call, TRBD1, has no DNA check behind it. TRBV21-1 is noted as a pseudogene. This CDR3 is 18 amino acids long. CDR3 region: CASSPRPGQGLENEKLFF. CDR3 in DNA: TGTGCCAGCAGCCCCCGGCCGGGACAGGGTCTAGAAAATGAAAAACTGTTTTTT.

The chain employs TRBV11-2 and TRBJ2-1; 7 nucleotides line up with TRBD1. The CDR3 length is 15 residues. The V segment lost 1 base and the J segment 10 bases; nucleotides outside the gene matches: 10. CDR1 and CDR2 (germline): SGHAT, FQNNGV. This CDR3 is CASSLATTTGEEQFF. Written as DNA, the CDR3 is TGTGCCAGCAGCTTAGCAACGACCACAGGGGAAGAGCAGTTCTTC. The variable domain in full, completed from reference TRBV11-2 and TRBJ2-1, reads EAGVAQSPRYKIIEKRQSVAFWCNPISGHATLYWYQQILGQGPKLLIQFQNNGVVDDSQLPKDRFSAERLKGVDSTLKIQPAKLEDSAVYLCASSLATTTGEEQFFGPGTRLTVL.

This clone has a single count. The gene calls are TRBV6-1 and TRBJ1-2; 9 bases align to TRBD1. The CDR3 sequence is 17 residues long. From germline, CDR1 is MNHNS and CDR2 SASEGT. The trim removed 0 bases at V and 7 bases at J, leaving 12 bases unmatched. CDR3 bases: TGTGCCAGCAGTGAAGCGGGACCGGGACAGGGTGCTGCTGGCTACACCTTC. Protein sequence: CASSEAGPGQGAAGYTF.

The gene calls are TRBV24-1 and TRBJ2-2; TRBD1 matches 9 bases. Trimming removed 3 bases from V and 5 bases from J; junction bases left unmatched: 9. This CDR3 region has 17 residues. The germline gives CDR1 KGHDR, CDR2 SFDVKD. CDR3 region: CATSDPRDRAGTGELFF. DNA for the CDR3: TGTGCCACCAGTGATCCCCGGGACAGGGCGGGAACCGGGGAGCTGTTTTTT.

This rearrangement joins TRBV21-1 to TRBJ1-5; TRBD1 is the table's D call, not checked against the DNA. TRBV21-1 constitutes a pseudogene. The CDR3 spans 14 residues. In DNA, the CDR3 is TGTGCCAGCAGCACAGATCGATGCAATCAGCCCCAGCATTTT. It specifies CASSTDRCNQPQHF.

This clone has a count of ten or more. The V and J genes are TRBV2 and TRBJ2-3, with D possibly being TRBD2 (6 bases). V gave up 9 bases and J gave up 2 bases, with 12 bases separating them. The CDR3 runs to 13 residues. The germline V gene has CDR1 SNHLY and CDR2 FYNNEI. CDR3 nucleotide sequence: TGTGCCAGTGCGGGACCTTTCACAGATACGCAGTATTTT. As protein: CASAGPFTDTQYF.

The rearrangement joins TRBV19 to TRBJ2-5, with D possibly TRBD1 on 5 matching bases. There are 15 residues in the CDR3. Trimming stripped 5 bases from V and 3 bases from J, with 16 bases between. CDR1 and CDR2 from the germline V gene are LNHDA and SQIVND (reference sequence). Here the CDR3 DNA reads TGTGCCAGTAGTGCAGACCAAACAGGAGAAGAGACCCAGTACTTC. Residues: CASSADQTGEETQYF.

The chain's CDR3 is CATSTPDRNYGYTF. The CDR3 nucleotides read TGTGCCACCAGTACCCCGGACAGAAACTATGGCTACACCTTC. The rearrangement links TRBV24-1 to TRBJ1-2; D is possibly TRBD1 (6 bases). Germline assignment: CDR1 KGHDR and CDR2 SFDVKD. The CDR3 runs 14 residues. Trimming removed 6 bases at V and 2 bases at J, with 12 bases between.

In this sample, this clone turned up a few times. This chain uses TRBV7-3 with TRBJ2-7, with TRBD1 matching 8 bases. This CDR3 region has 17 residues. Trimming removed 4 bases from V and 5 bases from J; junction bases left unmatched: 16. Germline lookup yields CDR1 SGHTA and CDR2 FQGTGA. In DNA form, the CDR3 reads TGTGCCAGCAGCTCTTTTTACCCGGACAGGGAGATCCACGAGCAGTACTTC. This gives the protein CASSSFYPDREIHEQYF.

The chain couples TRBV27 to TRBJ2-4; 8 bases line up with TRBD1. The CDR3 covers 13 residues. With V trimmed by 4 bases and J by 6 bases, 2 bases remained unmatched. Germline V gives CDR1 MNHEY, CDR2 SMNVEV (reference sequence). The CDR3 DNA reads TGTGCCAGCAGTTCTCAGGGGGCAAACATTCAGTACTTC. This translates into CASSSQGANIQYF.

The chain joins TRBV18 to TRBJ2-1; 7 nucleotides align to TRBD1. The junction had 17 bases not matched to a gene; V was cut back by 0 bases and J by 3 bases. CDR1 and CDR2 (germline): KGHSH, LQKENI. This CDR3 is built from 20 residues. The CDR3 is CASSPPASDRVFLHYNEQFF. DNA of the CDR3: TGTGCCAGCTCACCACCCGCGAGCGACAGGGTCTTTCTCCACTACAATGAGCAGTTCTTC.

J is TRBJ1-2 and V is TRBV2, with D maybe TRBD1 (6 bases). CDR1 and CDR2 (germline): SNHLY, FYNNEI. The CDR3 is 16 amino acids. Trimming took 0 bases from V and 4 from J, leaving 15 bases between them. The CDR3 coding sequence is TGTGCCAGCAGTGAAGCGCTTCGGGACACCGCCTATGGCTACACCTTC. Its translation: CASSEALRDTAYGYTF.

The chain has TRBV6-5 and TRBJ2-7; the D gene is possibly TRBD1 (6 bases). The germline CDR1 and CDR2 sequences are MNHEY and SVGAGI. CDR3 length: 14 residues. V lost 7 bases, J lost 2 bases, and 15 bases lay in between. The CDR3 spells CASTFLTGPYEQYF. The CDR3 bases are TGTGCCAGCACCTTCCTGACAGGACCCTACGAGCAGTACTTC.

The rearrangement uses TRBV7-9 and TRBJ2-7, with 9 bases fitting TRBD1. The J segment lost 2 bases and the V segment lost 3 bases, leaving 11 bases of the junction unmatched. CDR1 is SEHNR, CDR2 FQNEAQ, per germline (reference sequence). This CDR3 has 17 amino acids. CDR3 region: CASSLLPSGTGTYEQYF. DNA of the CDR3: TGTGCCAGCAGCTTGTTGCCCTCCGGGACAGGGACCTACGAGCAGTACTTC.

This sequence joins TRBV19 and TRBJ2-7, with TRBD1 as a possible D gene (5 bases). Per germline, CDR1 LNHDA and CDR2 SQIVND (reference sequence). Trimming cost V 5 bases and J 6 bases, with 20 bases left between them. There are 15 residues in the CDR3. The CDR3 is CASSPRQFLTTEQYF. In DNA, the CDR3 is TGTGCCAGTAGTCCCAGACAGTTCCTCACCACCGAGCAGTACTTC.

This sequence joins TRBV7-2 and TRBJ2-3, with 7 bases fitting TRBD2. The ends lost 2 bases at V and 6 bases at J; junction bases unmatched: 8. CDR1 is SGHTA, CDR2 FQGNSA, per germline. The CDR3 covers 15 residues. The CDR3 reads CASSLTAGVMDTQYF. CDR3 bases: TGTGCCAGCAGCTTAACGGCGGGAGTGATGGATACGCAGTATTTT.

The chain couples TRBV5-4 to TRBJ1-2; 9 bases match TRBD1. After removal of 0 bases from V and 8 bases from J, the junction contained 5 bases not matched to a gene. CDR1 is SGHNT and CDR2 is YYREEE in the germline V gene (reference sequence). The CDR3 covers 14 residues. The DNA of the CDR3 is TGTGCCAGCAGCTTGGGTAGGGACAGGGTAGGCTACACCTTC. It specifies CASSLGRDRVGYTF.

The J gene is TRBJ2-1, the V gene TRBV3-1 (or the pseudogene TRBV3-2); 10 nucleotides match TRBD2. The germline V gene has CDR1 LGHDT and CDR2 YNNKEL (reference sequence). The junction had 12 bases not matched to a gene; V was cut back by 0 bases and J by 10 bases. The CDR3 has 17 residues. The CDR3 coding sequence is TGTGCCAGCAGCCAAGATCGACCAGCGGGGGGGCTTGGAGAGCAGTTCTTC. It specifies CASSQDRPAGGLGEQFF.

This sequence joins TRBV6-4 and TRBJ2-7; 10 nucleotides align to TRBD2. Germline CDR1 MRHNA, CDR2 SNTAGT. V shed 7 bases, J shed 0 bases, and the junction held 12 bases outside the gene matches. The CDR3 covers 17 residues. This chain's CDR3 is CASTPRPGLASSYEQYF. The DNA of the CDR3 is TGTGCCAGCACCCCAAGACCGGGACTAGCGAGCTCCTACGAGCAGTACTTC.

V is TRBV4-1 and J is TRBJ1-2, with 7 nucleotides matching TRBD1. J was trimmed by 4 bases and V by 2 bases; bases with no gene match: 10. CDR3 length: 16 amino acids. Germline loops: CDR1 MGHRA, CDR2 YSYEKL. Here the CDR3 DNA reads TGCGCCAGCAGCCAACCGGGACAGCTTTTAACCTATGGCTACACCTTC. Encoded protein: CASSQPGQLLTYGYTF.